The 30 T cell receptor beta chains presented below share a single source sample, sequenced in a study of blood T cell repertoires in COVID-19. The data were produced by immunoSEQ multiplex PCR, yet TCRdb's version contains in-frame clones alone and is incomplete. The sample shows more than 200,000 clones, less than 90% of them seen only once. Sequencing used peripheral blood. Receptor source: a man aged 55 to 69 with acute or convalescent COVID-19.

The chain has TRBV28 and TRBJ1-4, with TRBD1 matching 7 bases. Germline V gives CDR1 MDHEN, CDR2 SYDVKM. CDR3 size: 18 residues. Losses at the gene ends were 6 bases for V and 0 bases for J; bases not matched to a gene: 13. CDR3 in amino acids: CASRDGTAGGATNEKLFF. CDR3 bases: TGTGCCAGCAGAGACGGGACAGCCGGGGGGGCAACTAATGAAAAACTGTTTTTT.

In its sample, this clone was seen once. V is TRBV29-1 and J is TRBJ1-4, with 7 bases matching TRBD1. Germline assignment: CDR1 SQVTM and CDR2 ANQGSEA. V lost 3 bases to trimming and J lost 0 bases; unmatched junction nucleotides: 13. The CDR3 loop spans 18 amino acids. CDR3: CSVDPKTGIKTTNEKLFF. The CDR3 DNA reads TGCAGCGTTGATCCTAAGACAGGGATTAAAACAACTAATGAAAAACTGTTTTTT.

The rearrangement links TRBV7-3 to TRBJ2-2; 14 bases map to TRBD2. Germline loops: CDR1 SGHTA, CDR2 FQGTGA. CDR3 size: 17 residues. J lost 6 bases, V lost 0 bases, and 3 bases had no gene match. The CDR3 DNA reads TGTGCCAGCAGCTTAACCGGACTAGCGGGAGGTTCCGGGGAGCTGTTTTTT. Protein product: CASSLTGLAGGSGELFF.

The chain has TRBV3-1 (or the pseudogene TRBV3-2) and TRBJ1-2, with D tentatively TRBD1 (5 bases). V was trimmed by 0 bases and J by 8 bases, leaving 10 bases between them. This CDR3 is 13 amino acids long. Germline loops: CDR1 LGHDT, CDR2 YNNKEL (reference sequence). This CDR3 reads CASSQEGGVGYTF. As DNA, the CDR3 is TGTGCCAGCAGCCAAGAGGGGGGGGTCGGCTACACCTTC.

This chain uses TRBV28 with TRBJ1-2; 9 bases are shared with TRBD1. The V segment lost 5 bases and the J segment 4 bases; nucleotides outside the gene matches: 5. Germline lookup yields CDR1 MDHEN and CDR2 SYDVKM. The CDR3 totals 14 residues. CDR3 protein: CASSAQGAGYGYTF. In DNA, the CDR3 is TGTGCCAGCAGTGCACAGGGGGCCGGCTATGGCTACACCTTC.

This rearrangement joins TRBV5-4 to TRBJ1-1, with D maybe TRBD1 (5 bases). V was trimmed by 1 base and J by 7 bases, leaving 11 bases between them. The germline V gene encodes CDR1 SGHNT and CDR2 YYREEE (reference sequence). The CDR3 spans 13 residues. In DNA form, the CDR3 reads TGTGCCAGCAGCTTGACAGGAACCAATGAAGCTTTCTTT. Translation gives CASSLTGTNEAFF.

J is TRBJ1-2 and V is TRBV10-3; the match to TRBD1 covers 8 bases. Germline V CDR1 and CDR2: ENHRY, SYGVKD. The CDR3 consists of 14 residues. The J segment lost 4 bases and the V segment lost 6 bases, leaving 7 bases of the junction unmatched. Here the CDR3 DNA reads TGTGCCATCAGACCCGGACAGGGCCCCTATGGCTACACCTTC. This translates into CAIRPGQGPYGYTF.

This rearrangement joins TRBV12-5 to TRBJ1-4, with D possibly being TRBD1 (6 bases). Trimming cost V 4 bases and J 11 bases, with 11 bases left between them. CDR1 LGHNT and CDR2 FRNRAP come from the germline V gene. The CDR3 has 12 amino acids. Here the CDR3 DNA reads TGTGCTAGTGGTTCGGGGAGGGGGAAACTGTTTTTT. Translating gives CASGSGRGKLFF. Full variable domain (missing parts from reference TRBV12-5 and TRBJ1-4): DARVTQTPRHKVTEMGQEVTMRCQPILGHNTVFWYRQTMMQGLELLAYFRNRAPLDDSGMPKDRFSAEMPDATLATLKIQPSEPRDSAVYFCASGSGRGKLFFGSGTQLSVL.

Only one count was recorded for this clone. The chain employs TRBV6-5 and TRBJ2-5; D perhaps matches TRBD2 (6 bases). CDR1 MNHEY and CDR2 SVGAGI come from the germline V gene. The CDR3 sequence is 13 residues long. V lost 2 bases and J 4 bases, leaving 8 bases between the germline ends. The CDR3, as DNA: TGTGCCAGCAGTTACACTAGCCGAGAGACCCAGTACTTC. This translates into CASSYTSRETQYF.

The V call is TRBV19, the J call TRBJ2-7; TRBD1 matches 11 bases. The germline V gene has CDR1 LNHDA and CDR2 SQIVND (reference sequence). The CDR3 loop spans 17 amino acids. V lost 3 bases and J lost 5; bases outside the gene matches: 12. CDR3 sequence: CASSIRFGTGGTHEQYF. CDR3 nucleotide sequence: TGTGCCAGTAGTATTCGGTTTGGGACAGGGGGTACCCACGAGCAGTACTTC.

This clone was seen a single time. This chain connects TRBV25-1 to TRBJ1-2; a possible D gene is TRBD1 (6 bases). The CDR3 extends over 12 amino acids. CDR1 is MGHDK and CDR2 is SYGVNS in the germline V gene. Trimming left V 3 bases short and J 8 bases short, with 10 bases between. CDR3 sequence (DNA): TGTGCCAGCAGTGACACAACAGGGGGCTACACCTTC. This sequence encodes CASSDTTGGYTF.

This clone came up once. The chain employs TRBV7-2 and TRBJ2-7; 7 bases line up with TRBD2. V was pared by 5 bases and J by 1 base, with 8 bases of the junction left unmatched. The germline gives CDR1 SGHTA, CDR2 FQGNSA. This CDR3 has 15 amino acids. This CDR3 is CASSPRGGLSYEQYF. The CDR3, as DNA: TGTGCCAGCAGCCCTCGGGGAGGGCTTTCCTACGAGCAGTACTTC.

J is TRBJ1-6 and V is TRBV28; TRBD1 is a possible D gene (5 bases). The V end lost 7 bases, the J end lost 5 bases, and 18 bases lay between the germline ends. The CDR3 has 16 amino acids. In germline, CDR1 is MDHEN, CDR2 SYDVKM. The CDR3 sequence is CASTPERGGDNSPLHF. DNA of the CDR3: TGTGCCAGCACCCCCGAACGGGGAGGGGATAATTCACCCCTCCACTTT.

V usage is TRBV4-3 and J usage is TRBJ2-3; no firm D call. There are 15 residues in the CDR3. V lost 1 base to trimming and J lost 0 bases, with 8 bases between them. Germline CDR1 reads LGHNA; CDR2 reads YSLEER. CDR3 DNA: TGCGCCAGCAGCCAAGGAAGCGTTAGCACAGATACGCAGTATTTT. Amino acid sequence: CASSQGSVSTDTQYF.

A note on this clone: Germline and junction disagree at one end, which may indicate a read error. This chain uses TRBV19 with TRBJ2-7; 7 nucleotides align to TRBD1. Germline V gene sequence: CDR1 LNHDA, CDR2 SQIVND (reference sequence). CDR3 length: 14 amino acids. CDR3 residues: CASSRDSRSYEQYF. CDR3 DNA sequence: TGTGCCAGCAGTAGGGACAGCCGCTCCTACGAGCAGTACTTC.

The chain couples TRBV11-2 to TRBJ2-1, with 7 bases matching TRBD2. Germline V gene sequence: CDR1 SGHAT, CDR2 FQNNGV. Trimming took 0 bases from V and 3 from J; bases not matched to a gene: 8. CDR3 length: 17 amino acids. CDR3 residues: CASSLERLAAYYNEQFF. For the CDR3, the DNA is TGTGCCAGCAGCTTAGAGAGGCTAGCGGCGTACTACAATGAGCAGTTCTTC.

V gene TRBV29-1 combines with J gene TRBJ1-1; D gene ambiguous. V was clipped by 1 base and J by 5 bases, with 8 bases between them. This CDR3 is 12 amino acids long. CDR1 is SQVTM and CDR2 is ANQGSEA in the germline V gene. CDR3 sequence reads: CSVEVRGTEAFF. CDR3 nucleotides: TGCAGCGTTGAAGTTCGAGGGACTGAAGCTTTCTTT.

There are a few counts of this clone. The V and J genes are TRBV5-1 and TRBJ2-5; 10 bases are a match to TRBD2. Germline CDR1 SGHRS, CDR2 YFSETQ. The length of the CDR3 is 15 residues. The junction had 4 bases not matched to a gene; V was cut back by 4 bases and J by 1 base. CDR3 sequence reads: CASSEPSGGQETQYF. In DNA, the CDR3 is TGCGCCAGCAGCGAGCCTAGCGGGGGCCAAGAGACCCAGTACTTC.

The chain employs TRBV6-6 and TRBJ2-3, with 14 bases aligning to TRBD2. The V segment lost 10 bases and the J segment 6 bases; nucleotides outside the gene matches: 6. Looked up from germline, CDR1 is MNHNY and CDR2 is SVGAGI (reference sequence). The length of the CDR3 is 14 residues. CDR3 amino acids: CATRTSGGSDTQYF. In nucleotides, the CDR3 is TGTGCCACTCGGACTAGCGGGGGGTCGGATACGCAGTATTTT.

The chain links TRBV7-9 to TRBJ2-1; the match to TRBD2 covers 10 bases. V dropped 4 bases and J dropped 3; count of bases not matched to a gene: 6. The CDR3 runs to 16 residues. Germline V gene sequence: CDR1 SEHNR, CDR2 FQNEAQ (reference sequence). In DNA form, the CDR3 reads TGTGCCAGCAGCTCCATAGCGGGGGGCCTCTACAATGAGCAGTTCTTC. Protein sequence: CASSSIAGGLYNEQFF.

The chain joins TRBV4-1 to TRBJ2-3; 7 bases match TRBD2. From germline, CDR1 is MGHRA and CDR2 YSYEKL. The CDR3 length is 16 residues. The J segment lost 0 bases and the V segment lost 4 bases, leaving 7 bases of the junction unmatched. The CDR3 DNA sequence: TGCGCCAGCAGCCCCCGGACTAGTACAAGCACAGATACGCAGTATTTT. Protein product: CASSPRTSTSTDTQYF.

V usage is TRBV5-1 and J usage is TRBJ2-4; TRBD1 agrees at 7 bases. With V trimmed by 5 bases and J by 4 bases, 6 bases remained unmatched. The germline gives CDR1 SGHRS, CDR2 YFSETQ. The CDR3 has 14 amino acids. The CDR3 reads CASSSGQRKNIQYF. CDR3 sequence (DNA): TGCGCCAGCAGTTCGGGACAGAGAAAAAACATTCAGTACTTC.

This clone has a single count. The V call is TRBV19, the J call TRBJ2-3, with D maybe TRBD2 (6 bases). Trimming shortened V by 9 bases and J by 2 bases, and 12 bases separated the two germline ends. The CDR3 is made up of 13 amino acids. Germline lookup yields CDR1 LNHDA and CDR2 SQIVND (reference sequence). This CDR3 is CASEGLHTDTQYF. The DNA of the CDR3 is TGTGCCAGCGAGGGACTCCACACAGATACGCAGTATTTT.

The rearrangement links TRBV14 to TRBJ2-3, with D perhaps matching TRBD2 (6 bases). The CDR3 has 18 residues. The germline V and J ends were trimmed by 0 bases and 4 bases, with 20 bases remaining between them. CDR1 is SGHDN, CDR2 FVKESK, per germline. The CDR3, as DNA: TGTGCCAGCAGCCAAGACCCCCCAGGAGGGCTCTTGGCAGATACGCAGTATTTT. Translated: CASSQDPPGGLLADTQYF. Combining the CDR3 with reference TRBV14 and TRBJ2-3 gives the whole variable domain EAGVTQFPSHSVIEKGQTVTLRCDPISGHDNLYWYRRVMGKEIKFLLHFVKESKQDESGMPNNRFLAERTGGTYSTLKVQPAELEDSGVYFCASSQDPPGGLLADTQYFGPGTRLTVL.

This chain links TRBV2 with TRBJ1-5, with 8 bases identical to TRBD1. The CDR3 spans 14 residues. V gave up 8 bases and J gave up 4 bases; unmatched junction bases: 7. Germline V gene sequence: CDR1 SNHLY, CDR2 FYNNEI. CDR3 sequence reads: CASSGQGGNQPQHF. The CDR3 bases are TGTGCCAGCTCTGGACAGGGTGGGAATCAGCCCCAGCATTTT.

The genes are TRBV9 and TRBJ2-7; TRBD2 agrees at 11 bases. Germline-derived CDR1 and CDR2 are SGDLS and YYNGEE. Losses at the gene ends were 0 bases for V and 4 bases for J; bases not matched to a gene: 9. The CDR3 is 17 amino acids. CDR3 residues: CASSVGLAGIQNYEQYF. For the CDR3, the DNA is TGTGCCAGCAGCGTAGGACTAGCGGGGATCCAAAATTACGAGCAGTACTTC.

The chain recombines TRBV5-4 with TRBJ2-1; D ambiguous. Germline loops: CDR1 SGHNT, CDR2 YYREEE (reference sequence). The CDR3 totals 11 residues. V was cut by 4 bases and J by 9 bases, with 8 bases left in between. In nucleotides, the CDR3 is TGTGCCAGCAGCCGAGCTATTGAGCAGTTCTTC. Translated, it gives CASSRAIEQFF.

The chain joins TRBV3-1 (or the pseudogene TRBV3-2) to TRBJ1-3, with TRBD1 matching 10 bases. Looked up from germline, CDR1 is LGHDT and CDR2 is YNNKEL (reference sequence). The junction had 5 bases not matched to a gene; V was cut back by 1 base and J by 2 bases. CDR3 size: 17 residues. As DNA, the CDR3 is TGTGCCAGCAGCCAAGTGACAGGGGGCTTCGCTGGAAACACCATATATTTT. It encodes CASSQVTGGFAGNTIYF.

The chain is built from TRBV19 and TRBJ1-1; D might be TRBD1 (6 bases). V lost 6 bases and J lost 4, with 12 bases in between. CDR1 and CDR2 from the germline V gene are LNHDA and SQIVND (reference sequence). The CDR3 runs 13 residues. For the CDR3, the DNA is TGTGCCAGTAGGCTTTCGGACAGCACTGAAGCTTTCTTT. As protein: CASRLSDSTEAFF.

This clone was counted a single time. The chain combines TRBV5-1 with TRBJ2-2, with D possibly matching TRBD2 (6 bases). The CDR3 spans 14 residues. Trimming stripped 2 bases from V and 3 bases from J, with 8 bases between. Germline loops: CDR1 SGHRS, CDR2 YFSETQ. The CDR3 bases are TGCGCCAGCAGCTTTGGGGGGTACACCGGGGAGCTGTTTTTT. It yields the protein CASSFGGYTGELFF.